Presented here are 30 T cell receptor beta chains from one specimen sequenced in a study of cytomegalovirus exposure and HLA in healthy donors. The PCR ran on 60 Vbeta and 13 Jbeta primers. Libraries were prepared by immunoSEQ multiplex PCR; TCRdb keeps only in-frame clonotypes and omits some of them. The sample yields around 36,000 clones, 80% to 90% seen once. Sequenced material: PBMCs. The source is a woman in her 40s in good health and CMV-seronegative.

The V and J genes are TRBV4-1 and TRBJ2-3; a possible D gene is TRBD2 (6 bases). CDR3 length: 14 residues. V lost 0 bases to trimming and J lost 2 bases, with 6 bases between them. Germline loops: CDR1 MGHRA, CDR2 YSYEKL. CDR3 in amino acids: CASSQEDYTDTQYF. The DNA of the CDR3 is TGCGCCAGCAGCCAAGAGGACTACACAGATACGCAGTATTTT.

This clone has a handful of counts. V and J are TRBV7-9 and TRBJ2-7; a possible D gene is TRBD1 (6 bases). CDR1 is SEHNR, CDR2 FQNEAQ, per germline (reference sequence). This CDR3 is 14 amino acids long. Trimming removed 3 bases from V and 2 bases from J, with 11 bases in between. DNA for the CDR3: TGTGCCAGCAGCTTCACCGGGACACCCTACGAGCAGTACTTC. It codes for CASSFTGTPYEQYF.

The chain couples TRBV6-6 to TRBJ2-7; 11 nucleotides match TRBD2. CDR3 length: 16 amino acids. Trimming took 6 bases from V and 5 from J; bases not matched to a gene: 12. Germline CDR1 MNHNY, CDR2 SVGAGI (reference sequence). The CDR3 reads CASSLQKGTSGDEQYF. The CDR3 DNA reads TGTGCCAGCAGCCTTCAAAAAGGGACTAGCGGAGACGAGCAGTACTTC.

The chain employs TRBV10-3 and TRBJ1-5, with D perhaps matching TRBD1 (6 bases). V was pared by 6 bases and J by 2 bases, with 17 bases between. Germline V gene lookup returns CDR1 ENHRY and CDR2 SYGVKD. The CDR3 loop spans 16 amino acids. In DNA form, the CDR3 reads TGTGCCATCAGCCAATGGGGGGGGCAGGGCAATCAGCCCCAGCATTTT. Translated, it gives CAISQWGGQGNQPQHF.

This clone appeared a few times. The chain employs TRBV28 and TRBJ2-1, with D possibly being TRBD2 (7 bases). Germline V lookup: CDR1 MDHEN, CDR2 SYDVKM. V was trimmed by 4 bases and J by 8 bases, leaving 18 bases between them. The CDR3 is 15 residues long. The CDR3 coding sequence is TGTGCCAGCAGTTCTGGTGGGGGGGCGGTGCATGAGCAGTTCTTC. This gives the protein CASSSGGGAVHEQFF.

J is TRBJ1-2 and V is TRBV27; D is possibly TRBD1 (6 bases). Trimming shortened V by 1 base and J by 8 bases, and 14 bases separated the two germline ends. In germline, CDR1 is MNHEY, CDR2 SMNVEV (reference sequence). The CDR3 has 14 amino acids. This chain's CDR3 is CASSLFPGAQGYTF. The CDR3 DNA follows: TGTGCCAGCAGTTTATTCCCAGGGGCTCAAGGCTACACCTTC.

The CDR3 is CASSLVVTGALYGYTF. The CDR3 DNA sequence: TGCGCCAGCAGCTTGGTGGTGACAGGTGCTCTCTATGGCTACACCTTC. This chain uses TRBV5-1 with TRBJ1-2; D may be TRBD1 (6 bases). The V end lost 0 bases, the J end lost 4 bases, and 16 bases lay between the germline ends. The V gene's germline CDR1 is SGHRS and CDR2 YFSETQ. The CDR3 is 16 residues long.

This clone appeared once. This chain joins TRBV5-6 and TRBJ2-7; weak D call: TRBD2 (8 bases). The length of the CDR3 is 15 residues. The V end was cut by 3 bases, the J end by 2 bases, with 15 bases between. CDR1 is SGHDT and CDR2 is YYEEEE in the germline V gene. The DNA for the CDR3 is TGTGCCAGCAGCTCGGGGGGGGGACAGACCTACGAGCAGTACGTC. Protein: CASSSGGGQTYEQYV.

V and J are TRBV29-1 and TRBJ2-5; D is ambiguous. The germline V and J ends were trimmed by 6 bases and 3 bases, with 5 bases remaining between them. The germline V gene encodes CDR1 SQVTM and CDR2 ANQGSEA. The CDR3 consists of 10 residues. As DNA, the CDR3 is TGCAGCGTGGGCAAAGAGACCCAGTACTTC. Protein sequence: CSVGKETQYF.

This chain joins TRBV7-8 and TRBJ1-1; D remains unclear. V was pared by 5 bases and J by 7 bases, with 14 bases between. The CDR3 is 13 residues long. Looked up from germline, CDR1 is SGHVS and CDR2 is FQNEAQ. The CDR3 here is CASSPRRQVEAFF. The CDR3 DNA follows: TGTGCCAGCAGCCCCCGTCGACAAGTTGAAGCTTTCTTT.

This rearrangement joins TRBV7-9 to TRBJ2-7, with TRBD1 as a possible D gene (6 bases). V dropped 1 base and J dropped 6 bases, with 7 bases sitting between them. This CDR3 is 12 amino acids long. Germline V gives CDR1 SEHNR, CDR2 FQNEAQ (reference sequence). CDR3 coding DNA: TGTGCCAGCAGCTTAGGCAGGGGCGAGCAGTACGTC. This gives the protein CASSLGRGEQYV.

The chain links TRBV6-1 to TRBJ1-5; D gene ambiguous. Germline V CDR1 and CDR2: MNHNS, SASEGT. The V and J ends lost 3 bases and 7 bases respectively, with 13 bases between them. This CDR3 has 14 amino acids. The CDR3 DNA reads as TGTGCCAGCAGTGAGAGCGGGGAAAAACAGCCCCAGCATTTT. Translating it yields CASSESGEKQPQHF.

The V and J genes are TRBV2 and TRBJ1-1; 8 bases are shared with TRBD1. Germline V gene sequence: CDR1 SNHLY, CDR2 FYNNEI. J was trimmed by 1 base and V by 6 bases; bases with no gene match: 4. CDR3 size: 14 residues. In DNA form, the CDR3 reads TGTGCCAGCAGACGAGACAGGGGGAACACTGAAGCTTTCTTT. Its translation is CASRRDRGNTEAFF. Supplemented by reference TRBV2 and TRBJ1-1, the full variable domain reads EPEVTQTPSHQVTQMGQEVILRCVPISNHLYFYWYRQILGQKVEFLVSFYNNEISEKSEIFDDQFSVERPDGSNFTLKIRSTKLEDSAMYFCASRRDRGNTEAFFGQGTRLTVV.

CDR3 DNA sequence: TGTGCCAGCAGTGTGGCAGGGGGCCAAAAACTGTTTTTT. Its protein product is CASSVAGGQKLFF. This chain joins TRBV6-4 and TRBJ1-4, with 8 bases matching TRBD1. The V gene end was trimmed by 4 bases and the J gene end by 9 bases; junction bases not matched to a gene: 4. The CDR3 is 13 residues long. CDR1 and CDR2 from the germline V gene are MRHNA and SNTAGT.

The chain links TRBV2 to TRBJ1-2, with TRBD1 as a possible D gene (6 bases). Germline loops: CDR1 SNHLY, CDR2 FYNNEI. The CDR3 consists of 13 residues. The germline V and J ends were trimmed by 4 bases and 8 bases, with 14 bases remaining between them. The CDR3, as DNA: TGTGCCAGCAGTGTGGGGGGGCTGAGGGGCTACACCTTC. This codes for CASSVGGLRGYTF.

A single count supports this clone. The chain combines TRBV4-2 with TRBJ1-3, with D possibly being TRBD1 (6 bases). V gave up 1 base and J gave up 5 bases, with 12 bases separating them. CDR3 length: 15 residues. Looked up from germline, CDR1 is LGHNA and CDR2 is YNFKEQ. The CDR3 reads CASSQGRTVRNTIYF. CDR3 DNA sequence: TGTGCCAGCAGCCAAGGAAGGACAGTCAGAAACACCATATATTTT.

V and J are TRBV5-1 and TRBJ2-3, with 7 nucleotides matching TRBD2. V shed 1 base and J 3 bases; nucleotides not matched to a gene: 5. Germline CDR1 and CDR2: SGHRS and YFSETQ. This CDR3 is 15 amino acids long. The CDR3 DNA reads TGCGCCAGCAGCTTGAGCGGACTAGGAACAGATACGCAGTATTTT. Amino acids: CASSLSGLGTDTQYF.

The CDR3 DNA reads TGTGCCAGCTCCGTTGGTCTGGCGGGGGGGCCGAACGGGGAGCTGTTTTTT. This codes for CASSVGLAGGPNGELFF. The chain couples TRBV9 to TRBJ2-2; 9 nucleotides agree with TRBD2. With 7 bases clipped from V and 7 bases from J, the junction kept 17 bases outside the gene matches. CDR3 size: 17 residues. Germline CDR1 reads SGDLS; CDR2 reads YYNGEE.

V is TRBV12-5 and J is TRBJ1-1; D possibly corresponds to TRBD1 (5 bases). Germline V gene data show CDR1 as LGHNT and CDR2 as FRNRAP. V was shortened by 7 bases and J by 4 bases, with 10 bases between the two germline ends. The CDR3 contains 12 residues. The CDR3 here is CASARGGTEAFF. The CDR3 DNA reads as TGTGCTAGTGCCCGGGGGGGCACTGAAGCTTTCTTT.

J is TRBJ2-5 and V is TRBV5-1; D is perhaps TRBD1 (6 bases). The germline V gene has CDR1 SGHRS and CDR2 YFSETQ. Trimming stripped 6 bases from V and 7 bases from J, with 16 bases between. This CDR3 region has 13 residues. The CDR3, as DNA: TGCGCCAGCAATAGAGAGGGGGAGCGGACCCAGTACTTC. It yields the protein CASNREGERTQYF.

The chain joins TRBV15 to TRBJ2-3; 10 bases match TRBD2. V was clipped by 4 bases and J by 1 base; unmatched bases: 8. From germline, CDR1 is LNHNV and CDR2 YYDKDF (reference sequence). The CDR3 consists of 17 residues. CDR3 in DNA: TGTGCCACCAGCAAATTTCCCGGGACTAGCGGCACAGATACGCAGTATTTT. Its translation: CATSKFPGTSGTDTQYF.

The chain uses TRBV6-5 and TRBJ1-5, with 9 bases identical to TRBD1. The CDR3 extends over 15 amino acids. Germline assignment: CDR1 MNHEY and CDR2 SVGAGI. Losses at the gene ends were 0 bases for V and 6 bases for J; bases not matched to a gene: 3. The CDR3 protein is CASSYSGQGSQPQHF. In nucleotides, the CDR3 is TGTGCCAGCAGTTACTCGGGACAGGGCAGTCAGCCCCAGCATTTT.

The CDR3 bases are TGTGCCAGCAGCTTACAGCTGCGCGGGACAGTCTCCTACGAGCAGTACTTC. Translation: CASSLQLRGTVSYEQYF. The V and J genes are TRBV7-8 and TRBJ2-7; a weak D match, TRBD1 (7 bases). The CDR3 sequence is 17 residues long. The V and J ends lost 2 bases and 0 bases respectively, with 17 bases between them. CDR1 is SGHVS and CDR2 is FQNEAQ in the germline V gene.

The chain recombines TRBV7-6 with TRBJ2-3, with 9 nucleotides matching TRBD1. The CDR3 is made up of 15 amino acids. V shed 3 bases, J shed 4 bases, and the junction held 5 bases outside the gene matches. Germline CDR1 is SGHVS and CDR2 is FNYEAQ. The CDR3 is CASSFRQGGADTQYF. The CDR3 DNA is TGTGCCAGCAGCTTTCGACAGGGGGGGGCAGATACGCAGTATTTT.

This clone was seen only a few times. The chain uses TRBV6-1 and TRBJ1-1; weak D call: TRBD1 (6 bases). The CDR3 is 15 residues long. V lost 1 base and J lost 1, with 10 bases in between. CDR1 is MNHNS, CDR2 SASEGT, per germline. CDR3 DNA sequence: TGTGCCAGCAGTGAAGATGTCAGGGGGAACACTGAAGCTTTCTTT. Its translation is CASSEDVRGNTEAFF.

This chain links TRBV7-2 with TRBJ2-5, with a weak D call TRBD2 (6 bases). V lost 2 bases and J lost 4, with 17 bases in between. The germline V gene has CDR1 SGHTA and CDR2 FQGNSA. This CDR3 has 16 amino acids. The CDR3 here is CASSLPQWSSVETQYF. CDR3 bases: TGTGCCAGCAGCTTACCGCAGTGGTCTAGCGTAGAGACCCAGTACTTC.

The chain uses TRBV4-3 and TRBJ1-4, with 8 bases lining up with TRBD1. Germline CDR1 and CDR2: LGHNA and YSLEER. The CDR3 covers 16 residues. V was pared by 0 bases and J by 8 bases, with 8 bases of the junction left unmatched. As DNA, the CDR3 is TGCGCCAGCAGCCAAGAGCAAGGACAGGGATGGGAAAAACTGTTTTTT. Its translation is CASSQEQGQGWEKLFF.

The chain combines TRBV5-1 with TRBJ2-5; 9 bases map to TRBD2. Germline trimming cut 2 bases from V and 5 bases from J; bases unmatched to any gene: 7. Germline values: CDR1 SGHRS, CDR2 YFSETQ. The CDR3 is made up of 15 amino acids. CDR3 loop: CASSFGAGGRETQYF. The CDR3 DNA is TGCGCCAGCAGCTTCGGAGCGGGGGGTCGGGAGACCCAGTACTTC. Drawing the rest from reference TRBV5-1 and TRBJ2-5, the complete variable domain is KAGVTQTPRYLIKTRGQQVTLSCSPISGHRSVSWYQQTPGQGLQFLFEYFSETQRNKGNFPGRFSGRQFSNSRSEMNVSTLELGDSALYLCASSFGAGGRETQYFGPGTRLLVL.

The chain is built from TRBV29-1 and TRBJ1-2; D may be TRBD1 (5 bases). Trimming stripped 0 bases from V and 3 bases from J, with 11 bases between. Germline V gives CDR1 SQVTM, CDR2 ANQGSEA. The CDR3 loop spans 14 amino acids. The CDR3 DNA reads as TGCAGCGTTGAAGAAAATACAGGTTACTATGGCTACACCTTC. Protein sequence: CSVEENTGYYGYTF.

The chain is built from TRBV7-2 and TRBJ1-2, with 7 bases that match TRBD1. This CDR3 has 13 amino acids. Germline assignment: CDR1 SGHTA and CDR2 FQGNSA. Trimming removed 5 bases from V and 5 bases from J; junction bases left unmatched: 5. CDR3 in DNA: TGTGCCAGCAGCGTCGACAGGGTATATGGCTACACCTTC. Its translation is CASSVDRVYGYTF.